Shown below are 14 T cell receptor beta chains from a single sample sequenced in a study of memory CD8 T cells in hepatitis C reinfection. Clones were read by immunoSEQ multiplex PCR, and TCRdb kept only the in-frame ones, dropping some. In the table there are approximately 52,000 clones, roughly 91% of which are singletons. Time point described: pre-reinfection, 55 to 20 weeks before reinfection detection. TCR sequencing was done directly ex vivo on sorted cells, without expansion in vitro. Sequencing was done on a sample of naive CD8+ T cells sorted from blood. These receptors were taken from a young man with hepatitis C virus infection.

DNA for the CDR3: TGTGCCAGCAGCATTCCGGGACAGGGGTTTACTGGGGCCAACGTCCTGACTTTC. Translating gives CASSIPGQGFTGANVLTF. The V and J genes are TRBV5-4 and TRBJ2-6, with 10 bases matching TRBD1. The length of the CDR3 is 18 residues. The germline V gene has CDR1 SGHNT and CDR2 YYREEE (reference sequence). V lost 4 bases, J lost 2 bases, and 9 bases stayed unmatched.

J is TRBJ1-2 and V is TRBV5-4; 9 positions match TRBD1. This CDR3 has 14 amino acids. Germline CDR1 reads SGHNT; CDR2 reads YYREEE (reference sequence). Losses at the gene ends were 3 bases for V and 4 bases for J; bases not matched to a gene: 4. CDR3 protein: CASSSGQGFYGYTF. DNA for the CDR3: TGTGCCAGCAGCTCGGGACAGGGTTTCTATGGCTACACCTTC. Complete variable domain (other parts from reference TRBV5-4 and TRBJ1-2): ETGVTQSPTHLIKTRGQQVTLRCSSQSGHNTVSWYQQALGQGPQFIFQYYREEENGRGNFPPRFSGLQFPNYSSELNVNALELDDSALYLCASSSGQGFYGYTFGSGTRLTVV.

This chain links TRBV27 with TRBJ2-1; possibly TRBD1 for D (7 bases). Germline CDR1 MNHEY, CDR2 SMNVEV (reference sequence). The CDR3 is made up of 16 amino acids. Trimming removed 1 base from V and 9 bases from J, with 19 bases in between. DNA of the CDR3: TGTGCCAGCAGTTTATATCTCGGCAGGGGGGATGGTGAGCAGTTCTTC. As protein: CASSLYLGRGDGEQFF.

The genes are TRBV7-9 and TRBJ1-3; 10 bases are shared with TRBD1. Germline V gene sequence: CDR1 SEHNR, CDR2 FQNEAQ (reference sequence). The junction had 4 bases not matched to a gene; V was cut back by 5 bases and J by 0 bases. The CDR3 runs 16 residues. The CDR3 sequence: CASSPTGGHSGNTIYF. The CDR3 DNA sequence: TGTGCCAGCAGCCCGACAGGGGGCCACTCTGGAAACACCATATATTTT.

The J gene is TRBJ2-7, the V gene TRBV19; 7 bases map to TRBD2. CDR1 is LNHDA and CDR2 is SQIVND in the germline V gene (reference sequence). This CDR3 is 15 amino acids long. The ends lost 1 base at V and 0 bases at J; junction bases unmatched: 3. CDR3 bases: TGTGCCAGTAGTATAGGTGGGGGGGACTCCTACGAGCAGTACTTC. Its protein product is CASSIGGGDSYEQYF.

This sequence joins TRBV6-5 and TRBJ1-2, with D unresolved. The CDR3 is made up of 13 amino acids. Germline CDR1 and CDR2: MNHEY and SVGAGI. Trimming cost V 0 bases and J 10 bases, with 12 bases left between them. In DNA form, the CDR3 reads TGTGCCAGCAGTTACTCAACGGGGAATCACTACACCTTC. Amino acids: CASSYSTGNHYTF.

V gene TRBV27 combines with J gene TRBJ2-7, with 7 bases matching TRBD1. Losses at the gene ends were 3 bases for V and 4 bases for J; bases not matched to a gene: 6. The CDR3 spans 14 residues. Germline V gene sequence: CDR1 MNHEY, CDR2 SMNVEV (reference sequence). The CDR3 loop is CASSFYRGGYEQYV. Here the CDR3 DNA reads TGTGCCAGCAGTTTCTACAGGGGTGGGTACGAGCAGTACGTC.

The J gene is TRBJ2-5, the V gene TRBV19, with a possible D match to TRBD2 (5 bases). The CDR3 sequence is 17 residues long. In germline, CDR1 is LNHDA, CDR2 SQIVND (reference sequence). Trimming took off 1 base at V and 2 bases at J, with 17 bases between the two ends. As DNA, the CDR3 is TGTGCCAGTAGTATAGGGATTTGGACTGAGGCTCAAGAGACCCAGTACTTC. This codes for CASSIGIWTEAQETQYF. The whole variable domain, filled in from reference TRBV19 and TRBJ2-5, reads DGGITQSPKYLFRKEGQNVTLSCEQNLNHDAMYWYRQDPGQGLRLIYYSQIVNDFQKGDIAEGYSVSREKKESFPLTVTSAQKNPTAFYLCASSIGIWTEAQETQYFGPGTRLLVL.

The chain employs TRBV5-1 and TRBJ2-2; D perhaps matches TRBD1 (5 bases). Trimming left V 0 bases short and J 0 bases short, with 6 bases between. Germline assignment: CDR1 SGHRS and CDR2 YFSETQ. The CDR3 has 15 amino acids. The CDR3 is CASSLVGANTGELFF. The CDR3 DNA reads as TGCGCCAGCAGCTTGGTAGGGGCGAACACCGGGGAGCTGTTTTTT.

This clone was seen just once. CDR3 loop: CASSQDEGGETYNEQFF. CDR3 in DNA: TGCGCCAGCAGCCAAGATGAGGGAGGCGAAACCTACAATGAGCAGTTCTTC. V usage is TRBV4-1 and J usage is TRBJ2-1; possible D gene TRBD2, 6 bases. Per germline, CDR1 MGHRA and CDR2 YSYEKL. The CDR3 covers 17 residues. V gave up 0 bases and J gave up 2 bases, with 14 bases separating them.

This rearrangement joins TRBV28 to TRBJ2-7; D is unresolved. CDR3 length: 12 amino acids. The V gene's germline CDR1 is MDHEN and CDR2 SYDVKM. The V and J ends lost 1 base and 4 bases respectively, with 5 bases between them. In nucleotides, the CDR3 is TGTGCCAGCAGTTTATTTCTTTACGAGCAGTACTTC. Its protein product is CASSLFLYEQYF.

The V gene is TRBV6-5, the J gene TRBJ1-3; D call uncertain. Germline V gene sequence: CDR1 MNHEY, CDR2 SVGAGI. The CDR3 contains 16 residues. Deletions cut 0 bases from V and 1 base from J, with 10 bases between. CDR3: CASSYSTLGSGNTIYF. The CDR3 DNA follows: TGTGCCAGCAGTTACTCGACATTGGGTTCTGGAAACACCATATATTTT.

Here the CDR3 DNA reads TGCGCCAGCAGCCAGATTGAGCAGGGCGGTGATGAGCAGTTCTTC. This sequence encodes CASSQIEQGGDEQFF. The gene calls are TRBV4-1 and TRBJ2-1; D is possibly TRBD1 (5 bases). This CDR3 region has 15 residues. The germline V gene has CDR1 MGHRA and CDR2 YSYEKL. Trimming cost V 3 bases and J 8 bases, with 17 bases left between them.

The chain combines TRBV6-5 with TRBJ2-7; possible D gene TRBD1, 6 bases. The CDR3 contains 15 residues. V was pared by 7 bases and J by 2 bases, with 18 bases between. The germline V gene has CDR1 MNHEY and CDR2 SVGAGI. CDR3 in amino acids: CASTSEDSSTYEQYV. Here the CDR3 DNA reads TGTGCCAGCACCTCGGAGGACAGCTCAACCTACGAGCAGTACGTC.